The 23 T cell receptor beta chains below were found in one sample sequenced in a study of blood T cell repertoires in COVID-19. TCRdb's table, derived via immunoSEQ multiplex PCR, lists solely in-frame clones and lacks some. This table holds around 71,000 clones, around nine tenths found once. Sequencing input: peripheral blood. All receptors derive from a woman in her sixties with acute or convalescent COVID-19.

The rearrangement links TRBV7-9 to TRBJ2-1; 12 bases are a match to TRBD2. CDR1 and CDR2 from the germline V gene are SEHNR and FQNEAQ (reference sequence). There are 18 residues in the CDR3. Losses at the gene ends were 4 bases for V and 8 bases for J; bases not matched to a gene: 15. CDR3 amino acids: CASSWKFRTSGNRDEQFF. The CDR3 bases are TGTGCCAGCAGCTGGAAGTTCCGGACTAGCGGGAATCGAGATGAGCAGTTCTTC.

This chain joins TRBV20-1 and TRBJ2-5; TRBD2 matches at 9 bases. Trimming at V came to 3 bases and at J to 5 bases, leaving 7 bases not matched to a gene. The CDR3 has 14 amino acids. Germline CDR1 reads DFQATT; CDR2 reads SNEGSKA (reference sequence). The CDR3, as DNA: TGCAGTGCTAGTTGGCTAGCGGGATGGGAGACCCAGTACTTC. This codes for CSASWLAGWETQYF.

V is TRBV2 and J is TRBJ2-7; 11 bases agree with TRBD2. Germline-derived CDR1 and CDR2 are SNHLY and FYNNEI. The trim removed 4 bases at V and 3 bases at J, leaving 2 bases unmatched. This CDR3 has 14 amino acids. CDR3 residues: CASSGLAGNYEQYF. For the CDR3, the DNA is TGTGCCAGCAGTGGACTAGCGGGGAACTACGAGCAGTACTTC.

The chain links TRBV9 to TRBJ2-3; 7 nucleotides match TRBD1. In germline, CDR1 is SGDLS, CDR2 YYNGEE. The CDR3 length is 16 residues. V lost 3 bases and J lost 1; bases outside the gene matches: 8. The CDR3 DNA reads TGTGCCAGCAGCGGCCGACAGGGTTGGGGCACAGATACGCAGTATTTT. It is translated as CASSGRQGWGTDTQYF.

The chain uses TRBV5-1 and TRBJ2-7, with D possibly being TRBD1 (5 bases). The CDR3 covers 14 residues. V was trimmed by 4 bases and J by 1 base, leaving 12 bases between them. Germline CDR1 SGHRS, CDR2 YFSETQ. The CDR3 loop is CASSPRQPSYEQYF. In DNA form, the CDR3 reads TGCGCCAGCAGCCCGAGACAGCCGTCCTACGAGCAGTACTTC.

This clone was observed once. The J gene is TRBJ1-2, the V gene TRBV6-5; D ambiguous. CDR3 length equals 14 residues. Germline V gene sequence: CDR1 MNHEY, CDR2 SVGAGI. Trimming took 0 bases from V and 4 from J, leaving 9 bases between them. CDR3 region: CASSYSGETYGYTF. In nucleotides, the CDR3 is TGTGCCAGCAGTTACTCCGGAGAGACCTATGGCTACACCTTC.

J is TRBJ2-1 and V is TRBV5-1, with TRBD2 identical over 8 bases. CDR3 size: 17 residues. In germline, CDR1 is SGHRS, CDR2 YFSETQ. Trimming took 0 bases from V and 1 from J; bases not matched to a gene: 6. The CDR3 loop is CASSLGPPSGSYNEQFF. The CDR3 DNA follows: TGCGCCAGCAGCTTGGGTCCTCCTAGCGGGTCCTACAATGAGCAGTTCTTC.

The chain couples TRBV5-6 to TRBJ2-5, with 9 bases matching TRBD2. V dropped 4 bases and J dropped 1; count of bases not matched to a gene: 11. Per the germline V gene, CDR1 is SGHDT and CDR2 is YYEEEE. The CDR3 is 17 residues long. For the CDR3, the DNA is TGTGCCAGCAGCCCCGGGGGTTTTAGCGGGGGCCAAGAGACCCAGTACTTC. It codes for CASSPGGFSGGQETQYF.

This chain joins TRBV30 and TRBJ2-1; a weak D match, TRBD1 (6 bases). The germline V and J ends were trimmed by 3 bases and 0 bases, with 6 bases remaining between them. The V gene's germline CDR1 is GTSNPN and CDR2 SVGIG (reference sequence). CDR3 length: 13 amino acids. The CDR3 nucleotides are TGTGCCTGGAGGGACAGCTCCTACAATGAGCAGTTCTTC. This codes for CAWRDSSYNEQFF.

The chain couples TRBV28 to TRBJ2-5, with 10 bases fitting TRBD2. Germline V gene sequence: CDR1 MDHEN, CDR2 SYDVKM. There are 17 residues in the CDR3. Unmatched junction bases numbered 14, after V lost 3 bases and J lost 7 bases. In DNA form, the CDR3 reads TGTGCCAGCAGTTTGGGGTGGGGCAATTTAGCGGGAGGGACCCAGTACTTC. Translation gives CASSLGWGNLAGGTQYF.

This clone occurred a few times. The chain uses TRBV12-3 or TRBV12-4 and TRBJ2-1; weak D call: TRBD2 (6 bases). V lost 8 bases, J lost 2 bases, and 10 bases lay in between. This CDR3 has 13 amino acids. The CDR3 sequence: CASSWEAYNEQFF. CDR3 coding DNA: TGTGCCAGCTCATGGGAGGCCTACAATGAGCAGTTCTTC.

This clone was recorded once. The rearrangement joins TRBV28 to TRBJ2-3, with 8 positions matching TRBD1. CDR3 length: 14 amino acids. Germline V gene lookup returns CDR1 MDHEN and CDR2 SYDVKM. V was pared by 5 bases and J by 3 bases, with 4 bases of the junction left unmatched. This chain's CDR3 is CASSPGQATDTQYF. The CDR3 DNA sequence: TGTGCCAGCAGTCCGGGACAGGCGACAGATACGCAGTATTTT.

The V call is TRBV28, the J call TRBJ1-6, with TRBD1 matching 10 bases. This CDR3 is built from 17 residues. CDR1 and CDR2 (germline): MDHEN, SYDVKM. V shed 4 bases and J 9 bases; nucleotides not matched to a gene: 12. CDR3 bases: TGTGCCAGCAGTTCTTCCGGACAGGGGGAGAAGAGTTCACCCCTCCACTTT. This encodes CASSSSGQGEKSSPLHF.

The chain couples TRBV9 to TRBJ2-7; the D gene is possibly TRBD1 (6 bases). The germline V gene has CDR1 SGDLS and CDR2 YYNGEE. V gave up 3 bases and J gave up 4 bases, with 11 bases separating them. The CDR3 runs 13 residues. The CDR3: CASSEGQGYEQYF. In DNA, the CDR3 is TGTGCCAGCAGCGAGGGACAAGGATACGAGCAGTACTTC.

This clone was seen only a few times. As DNA, the CDR3 is TGTGCCAGCAGTTTTGCAGGGGATGAAAAACTGTTTTTT. This sequence encodes CASSFAGDEKLFF. This chain links TRBV28 with TRBJ1-4; a weak D match, TRBD1 (6 bases). The germline V and J ends were trimmed by 3 bases and 6 bases, with 8 bases remaining between them. There are 13 residues in the CDR3. Germline V gene data show CDR1 as MDHEN and CDR2 as SYDVKM.

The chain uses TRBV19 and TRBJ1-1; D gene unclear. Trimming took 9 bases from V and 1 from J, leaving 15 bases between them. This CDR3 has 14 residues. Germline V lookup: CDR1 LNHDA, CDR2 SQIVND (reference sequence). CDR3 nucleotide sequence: TGTGCCAGCGGCTCGCGGCCCTCGAACACTGAAGCTTTCTTT. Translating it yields CASGSRPSNTEAFF.

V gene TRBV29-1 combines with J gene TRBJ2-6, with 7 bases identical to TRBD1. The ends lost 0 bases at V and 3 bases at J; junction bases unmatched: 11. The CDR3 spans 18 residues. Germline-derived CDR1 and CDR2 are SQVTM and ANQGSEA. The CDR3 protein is CSVEDSSAPGGGANVLTF. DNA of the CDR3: TGCAGCGTTGAAGATTCTTCGGCCCCAGGGGGTGGGGCCAACGTCCTGACTTTC. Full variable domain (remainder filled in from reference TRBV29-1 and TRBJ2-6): SAVISQKPSRDICQRGTSLTIQCQVDSQVTMMFWYRQQPGQSLTLIATANQGSEATYESGFVIDKFPISRPNLTFSTLTVSNMSPEDSSIYLCSVEDSSAPGGGANVLTFGAGSRLTVL.

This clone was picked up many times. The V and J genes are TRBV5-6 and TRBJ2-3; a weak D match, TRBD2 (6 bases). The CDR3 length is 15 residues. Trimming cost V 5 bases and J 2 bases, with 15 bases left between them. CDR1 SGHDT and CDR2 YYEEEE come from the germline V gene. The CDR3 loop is CASSLSGTYTDTQYF. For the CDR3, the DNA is TGTGCCAGCAGTCTTAGCGGAACGTACACAGATACGCAGTATTTT.

The CDR3 spells CASSLSDNYGYTF. The CDR3 DNA reads TGTGCCAGCTCACTCTCAGATAACTATGGCTACACCTTC. The chain uses TRBV18 and TRBJ1-2; no clear D gene. This CDR3 contains 13 residues. Germline lookup yields CDR1 KGHSH and CDR2 LQKENI. Deletions cut 4 bases from V and 1 base from J, with 7 bases between.

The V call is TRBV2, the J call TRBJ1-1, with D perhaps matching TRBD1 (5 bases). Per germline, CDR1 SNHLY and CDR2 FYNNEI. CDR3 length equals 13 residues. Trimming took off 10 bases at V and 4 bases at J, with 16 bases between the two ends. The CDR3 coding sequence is TGTGCCACTGTTCGGGGGGAATCCACTGAAGCTTTCTTT. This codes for CATVRGESTEAFF.

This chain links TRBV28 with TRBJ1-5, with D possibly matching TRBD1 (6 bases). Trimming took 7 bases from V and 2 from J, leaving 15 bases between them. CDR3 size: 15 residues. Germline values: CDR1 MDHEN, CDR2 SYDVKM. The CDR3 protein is CASKLQGSGNQPQHF. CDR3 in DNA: TGTGCCAGCAAATTACAGGGCTCTGGCAATCAGCCCCAGCATTTT. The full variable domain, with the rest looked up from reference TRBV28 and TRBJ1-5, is DVKVTQSSRYLVKRTGEKVFLECVQDMDHENMFWYRQDPGLGLRLIYFSYDVKMKEKGDIPEGYSVSREKKERFSLILESASTNQTSMYLCASKLQGSGNQPQHFGDGTRLSIL.

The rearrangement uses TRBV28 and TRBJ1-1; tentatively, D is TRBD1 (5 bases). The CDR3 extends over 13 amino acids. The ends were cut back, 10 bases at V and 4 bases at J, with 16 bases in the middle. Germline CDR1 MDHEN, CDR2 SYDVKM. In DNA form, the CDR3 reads TGTGCCACCTCGGGGGATGGGGGCACTGAAGCTTTCTTT. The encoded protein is CATSGDGGTEAFF.

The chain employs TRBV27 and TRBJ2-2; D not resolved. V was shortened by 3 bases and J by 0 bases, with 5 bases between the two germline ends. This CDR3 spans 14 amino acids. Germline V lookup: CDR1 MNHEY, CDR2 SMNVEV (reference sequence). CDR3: CASSFIANTGELFF. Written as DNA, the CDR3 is TGTGCCAGCAGTTTTATCGCGAACACCGGGGAGCTGTTTTTT.